This T cell receptor beta chain came from a study of radiotherapy plus CTLA-4 blockade in lung cancer. Study-wide background: In roughly 19% of patients, objective responses were seen; 25% to 40% had disease control. Whole-study findings and limits: Strongest reported response predictors: early blood clone changes and post-radiation interferon-beta. Subsequent to radiotherapy plus ipilimumab, tumor-derived TCR clones underwent expansion in blood.

Alongside CTLA-4 blockade with ipilimumab, patients with chemo-refractory metastatic non-small-cell lung cancer received focal radiation. A remark on this clone: Antigen unknown.

Generated by immunoSEQ multiplex PCR, the TCRdb table keeps only in-frame clones and is missing some. This table holds 50,000 or so clones, around four fifths found once. Trimming took 3 bases from V and 6 from J; bases not matched to a gene: 1. The CDR3 sequence is 12 residues long. Germline loops: CDR1 SGHKS, CDR2 YYEKEE (reference sequence). This receptor was taken from a human donor with non-small cell lung cancer who had a partial response to radiotherapy plus ipilimumab. Here the sequenced sample was peripheral blood, taken from a patient treated with radiotherapy plus ipilimumab. The J gene is TRBJ1-2, the V gene TRBV5-5; 8 positions agree with TRBD1. This CDR3 is CASSWTGNGYTF. In nucleotides, the CDR3 is TGTGCCAGCAGCTGGACAGGGAATGGCTACACCTTC.